These 27 T cell receptor beta chains originate from one sample sequenced in a study of shared clonotypes between healthy human individuals. Method: immunoSEQ multiplex PCR; TCRdb's copy keeps in-frame clones and lacks some. Here the sample spans 2 million to 2.5 million clones, 90% to 96% being singletons. Sequencing input: naive CD4+ T cells sorted from blood. As for subset: CD45RA+ positively selected. The receptors were gathered from a man between 18 and 29 years old in good health.

V and J are TRBV5-1 and TRBJ2-7, with 9 nucleotides matching TRBD2. The CDR3 is made up of 16 amino acids. V was clipped by 0 bases and J by 3 bases; unmatched bases: 7. Germline V gene lookup returns CDR1 SGHRS and CDR2 YFSETQ. CDR3 bases: TGCGCCAGCAGCTTGGGAAGTAGCGGGAGCCTCTACGAGCAGTACTTC. As protein: CASSLGSSGSLYEQYF.

The chain uses TRBV28 and TRBJ2-5; TRBD1 is a possible D gene (6 bases). V dropped 7 bases and J dropped 13 bases, with 22 bases sitting between them. The germline V gene encodes CDR1 MDHEN and CDR2 SYDVKM. The CDR3 runs 13 residues. This CDR3 is CASNPPSPGALYF. The CDR3 DNA is TGTGCCAGCAACCCGCCTTCCCCAGGGGCCCTGTACTTC.

The sample holds one count of this clone. The V and J genes are TRBV6-1 and TRBJ1-1; D is undetermined. Trimming pared 5 bases from V and 5 bases from J, leaving 15 bases between. The germline V gene encodes CDR1 MNHNS and CDR2 SASEGT. The CDR3 extends over 14 amino acids. CDR3 in amino acids: CASSKTRAGTEAFF. In DNA, the CDR3 is TGTGCCAGCAGTAAAACCCGGGCCGGGACTGAAGCTTTCTTT.

The chain employs TRBV9 and TRBJ2-1, with D possibly TRBD2 on 7 matching bases. This CDR3 is built from 15 residues. CDR1 SGDLS and CDR2 YYNGEE come from the germline V gene. The ends were cut back, 2 bases at V and 4 bases at J, with 13 bases in the middle. CDR3 in DNA: TGTGCCAGCAGCGTCGGCGGGGGCCAATACAATGAGCAGTTCTTC. The encoded protein is CASSVGGGQYNEQFF.

V is TRBV10-3 and J is TRBJ1-6, with D possibly matching TRBD1 (5 bases). There are 14 residues in the CDR3. V was pared by 4 bases and J by 8 bases, with 12 bases between. Per the germline V gene, CDR1 is ENHRY and CDR2 is SYGVKD. The CDR3 protein is CAISVSGRDSPLHF. The CDR3 coding sequence is TGTGCCATCAGTGTATCAGGGCGCGATTCACCCCTCCACTTT.

The genes are TRBV6-7 and TRBJ2-5; D remains ambiguous. Being an ORF, TRBV6-7 has a function that is uncertain. V shed 0 bases and J shed 0 bases, with 5 bases lying between them. The CDR3 runs 14 residues. Here the CDR3 reads CASSYSGYQETQYF. The DNA of the CDR3 is TGTGCCAGCAGTTACTCAGGGTACCAAGAGACCCAGTACTTC.

V gene TRBV14 combines with J gene TRBJ1-4; D call uncertain. This CDR3 has 13 amino acids. V was shortened by 7 bases and J by 4 bases, with 10 bases between the two germline ends. Germline values: CDR1 SGHDN, CDR2 FVKESK. The DNA of the CDR3 is TGTGCCAGCAACCTAAACTATAATGAAAAACTGTTTTTT. Protein sequence: CASNLNYNEKLFF.

The chain uses TRBV7-2 and TRBJ1-2; the match to TRBD1 covers 8 bases. V dropped 5 bases and J dropped 2; count of bases not matched to a gene: 7. CDR1 and CDR2 (germline): SGHTA, FQGNSA. This CDR3 is 15 amino acids long. CDR3 region: CASSPGTGWNYGYTF. CDR3 nucleotides: TGTGCCAGCAGCCCGGGGACAGGATGGAACTATGGCTACACCTTC. Based on the CDR3 plus reference TRBV7-2 and TRBJ1-2, the full variable domain is GAGVSQSPSNKVTEKGKDVELRCDPISGHTALYWYRQSLGQGLEFLIYFQGNSAPDKSGLPSDRFSAERTGGSVSTLTIQRTQQEDSAVYLCASSPGTGWNYGYTFGSGTRLTVV.

This chain links TRBV28 with TRBJ2-3; D gene unclear. The CDR3 runs to 14 residues. Trimming took 2 bases from V and 2 from J, leaving 8 bases between them. Germline V gene data show CDR1 as MDHEN and CDR2 as SYDVKM. In nucleotides, the CDR3 is TGTGCCAGCAGTTTACAGGACCCCACAGATACGCAGTATTTT. Protein product: CASSLQDPTDTQYF.

The chain recombines TRBV2 with TRBJ1-5; TRBD1 aligns across 8 bases. Losses at the gene ends were 7 bases for V and 4 bases for J; bases not matched to a gene: 6. Germline V gives CDR1 SNHLY, CDR2 FYNNEI. This CDR3 contains 14 residues. The CDR3 DNA reads as TGTGCCAGCACACTAGGACAGGGTAATCAGCCCCAGCATTTT. This gives the protein CASTLGQGNQPQHF. The full variable domain, with the rest looked up from reference TRBV2 and TRBJ1-5, is EPEVTQTPSHQVTQMGQEVILRCVPISNHLYFYWYRQILGQKVEFLVSFYNNEISEKSEIFDDQFSVERPDGSNFTLKIRSTKLEDSAMYFCASTLGQGNQPQHFGDGTRLSIL.

On this clone: The same CDR3 can be traced to other DNA sequences in this sample. The J gene is TRBJ1-1, the V gene TRBV11-2; D gene uncertain. This CDR3 has 14 residues. The V gene lost 5 bases and the J gene lost 1 base, with 11 bases spanning the gap. The germline V gene encodes CDR1 SGHAT and CDR2 FQNNGV. CDR3 region: CASSLVTGNTEAFF. The CDR3 DNA reads TGTGCCAGCAGCCTCGTGACGGGGAACACTGAAGCTTTCTTT.

The chain recombines TRBV5-8 with TRBJ1-2; TRBD1 matches 7 bases. Trimming at V came to 1 base and at J to 4 bases, leaving 13 bases not matched to a gene. This CDR3 region has 17 residues. Germline V gene data show CDR1 as SGHTS and CDR2 as YDEGEE. The CDR3, as DNA: TGTGCCAGCAGCTTGTCCCCCCGAGGGGGCCACATCTATGGCTACACCTTC. Encoded protein: CASSLSPRGGHIYGYTF. Based on the CDR3 plus reference TRBV5-8 and TRBJ1-2, the full variable domain is EAGVTQSPTHLIKTRGQQATLRCSPISGHTSVYWYQQALGLGLQFLLWYDEGEERNRGNFPPRFSGRQFPNYSSELNVNALELEDSALYLCASSLSPRGGHIYGYTFGSGTRLTVV.

The J gene is TRBJ2-1, the V gene TRBV5-1; TRBD1 matches at 7 bases. The ends lost 1 base at V and 6 bases at J; junction bases unmatched: 1. CDR1 is SGHRS and CDR2 is YFSETQ in the germline V gene. The CDR3 totals 13 residues. The CDR3 is CASSLTGANEQFF. The CDR3 bases are TGCGCCAGCAGCTTGACAGGGGCCAATGAGCAGTTCTTC. The full variable domain, rest sourced from reference TRBV5-1 and TRBJ2-1, is KAGVTQTPRYLIKTRGQQVTLSCSPISGHRSVSWYQQTPGQGLQFLFEYFSETQRNKGNFPGRFSGRQFSNSRSEMNVSTLELGDSALYLCASSLTGANEQFFGPGTRLTVL.

The chain uses TRBV28 and TRBJ2-7; TRBD1 is a possible D gene (5 bases). This CDR3 spans 12 amino acids. Trimming removed 6 bases at V and 6 bases at J, with 12 bases between. The V gene's germline CDR1 is MDHEN and CDR2 SYDVKM. In DNA form, the CDR3 reads TGTGCCAGCAGCCCAGGGTACGGCGAGCAGTACTTC. Translation gives CASSPGYGEQYF. Looking up the rest from reference TRBV28 and TRBJ2-7 gives the full variable domain: DVKVTQSSRYLVKRTGEKVFLECVQDMDHENMFWYRQDPGLGLRLIYFSYDVKMKEKGDIPEGYSVSREKKERFSLILESASTNQTSMYLCASSPGYGEQYFGPGTRLTVT.

The V call is TRBV2, the J call TRBJ2-1; 9 bases match TRBD2. Per the germline V gene, CDR1 is SNHLY and CDR2 is FYNNEI. V trimming: 1 base; J trimming: 7 bases; junction bases outside the gene matches: 8. The CDR3 sequence is 16 residues long. CDR3 DNA sequence: TGTGCCAGCAGTGAAGGGGTAGCGGGGGCCCTGAATGAGCAGTTCTTC. Its protein is CASSEGVAGALNEQFF. The whole variable domain, remainder taken from reference TRBV2 and TRBJ2-1, is EPEVTQTPSHQVTQMGQEVILRCVPISNHLYFYWYRQILGQKVEFLVSFYNNEISEKSEIFDDQFSVERPDGSNFTLKIRSTKLEDSAMYFCASSEGVAGALNEQFFGPGTRLTVL.

This clone appeared once. The chain couples TRBV30 to TRBJ1-6, with a tentative D call TRBD1 (5 bases). CDR3 length: 17 residues. The germline V gene encodes CDR1 GTSNPN and CDR2 SVGIG (reference sequence). V lost 2 bases and J lost 0, with 14 bases in between. As DNA, the CDR3 is TGTGCCTGGAGTTCCGGGGCCCTTAGCTCCTATAATTCACCCCTCCACTTT. It translates to CAWSSGALSSYNSPLHF.

The chain links TRBV18 to TRBJ2-7; D is possibly TRBD2 (6 bases). V was cut by 6 bases and J by 0 bases, with 15 bases left in between. CDR3 length: 15 amino acids. CDR1 and CDR2 (germline): KGHSH, LQKENI. CDR3 amino acids: CASSPGTQSSYEQYF. CDR3 in DNA: TGTGCCAGCTCGCCCGGGACTCAGAGCTCCTACGAGCAGTACTTC.

The V and J genes are TRBV28 and TRBJ1-2; 10 nucleotides line up with TRBD1. The CDR3 is 17 amino acids. The V and J ends lost 2 bases and 1 base, in that order; junction bases with no gene match: 7. CDR1 MDHEN and CDR2 SYDVKM come from the germline V gene. CDR3 in amino acids: CASSLPRTGGGNYGYTF. The CDR3 DNA reads as TGTGCCAGCAGTTTACCTCGGACAGGGGGGGGTAACTATGGCTACACCTTC.

This chain connects TRBV27 to TRBJ1-1; unclear D gene. The V and J ends lost 3 bases and 1 base respectively, with 9 bases between them. CDR1 MNHEY and CDR2 SMNVEV come from the germline V gene (reference sequence). The CDR3 spans 14 residues. CDR3 sequence: CASSFSLGNTEAFF. The CDR3 coding sequence is TGTGCCAGCAGTTTCTCACTAGGGAACACTGAAGCTTTCTTT.

The chain links TRBV18 to TRBJ1-2; a possible D gene is TRBD1 (5 bases). The germline V and J ends were trimmed by 1 base and 7 bases, with 13 bases remaining between them. The CDR3 loop spans 14 amino acids. Per the germline V gene, CDR1 is KGHSH and CDR2 is LQKENI. The CDR3 coding sequence is TGTGCCAGCTCACCACTTATGGGGGGAGGTGGCTACACCTTC. Amino acids: CASSPLMGGGGYTF.

V gene TRBV7-6 combines with J gene TRBJ1-2; 9 bases are a match to TRBD1. After removal of 5 bases from V and 4 bases from J, the junction contained 8 bases not matched to a gene. CDR1 and CDR2 from the germline V gene are SGHVS and FNYEAQ. The CDR3 length is 15 residues. The CDR3, as DNA: TGTGCCAGCAGCCCCCAGTGGGGACAGGGCTATGGCTACACCTTC. Translated: CASSPQWGQGYGYTF.

The rearrangement joins TRBV5-1 to TRBJ1-1; D uncertain. Germline CDR1 and CDR2: SGHRS and YFSETQ. This CDR3 spans 12 amino acids. V lost 0 bases and J lost 11, with 11 bases in between. The chain's CDR3 is CASSLVGDSAFF. Written as DNA, the CDR3 is TGCGCCAGCAGCTTGGTTGGGGATTCGGCTTTCTTT.

J is TRBJ1-1 and V is TRBV28; D is possibly TRBD1 (6 bases). V was clipped by 6 bases and J by 4 bases, with 15 bases between them. This CDR3 spans 14 amino acids. Germline V gene sequence: CDR1 MDHEN, CDR2 SYDVKM. The chain's CDR3 is CASSYGQRSTEAFF. CDR3 nucleotides: TGTGCCAGCAGCTACGGACAGAGGAGCACTGAAGCTTTCTTT. Based on the CDR3 plus reference TRBV28 and TRBJ1-1, the full variable domain is DVKVTQSSRYLVKRTGEKVFLECVQDMDHENMFWYRQDPGLGLRLIYFSYDVKMKEKGDIPEGYSVSREKKERFSLILESASTNQTSMYLCASSYGQRSTEAFFGQGTRLTVV.

The rearrangement links TRBV11-2 to TRBJ1-1; D is ambiguous. V lost 0 bases, J lost 5 bases, and 7 bases lay in between. Germline CDR1 and CDR2: SGHAT and FQNNGV. The CDR3 spans 13 residues. This CDR3 is CASSLELGTEAFF. DNA for the CDR3: TGTGCCAGCAGCTTAGAGCTAGGAACTGAAGCTTTCTTT. Variable domain in full (rest from reference TRBV11-2 and TRBJ1-1): EAGVAQSPRYKIIEKRQSVAFWCNPISGHATLYWYQQILGQGPKLLIQFQNNGVVDDSQLPKDRFSAERLKGVDSTLKIQPAKLEDSAVYLCASSLELGTEAFFGQGTRLTVV.

The V call is TRBV4-3, the J call TRBJ1-2; maybe TRBD1 (5 bases). This CDR3 has 14 residues. CDR1 LGHNA and CDR2 YSLEER come from the germline V gene. The V end was cut by 1 base, the J end by 5 bases, with 11 bases between. CDR3 coding DNA: TGCGCCAGCAGCCAAGGCGGGGGGAGATATGGCTACACCTTC. Its protein is CASSQGGGRYGYTF.

The chain recombines TRBV27 with TRBJ1-1; D is uncertain. With 6 bases removed from V and 0 bases from J, the gap between germline ends came to 8 bases. This CDR3 is 13 amino acids long. Germline CDR1 MNHEY, CDR2 SMNVEV (reference sequence). CDR3 sequence: CASSNGVNTEAFF. CDR3 DNA sequence: TGTGCCAGCAGCAACGGGGTGAACACTGAAGCTTTCTTT.

The chain combines TRBV2 with TRBJ1-4; no clear D. V was pared by 6 bases and J by 8 bases, with 7 bases between. Germline CDR1 reads SNHLY; CDR2 reads FYNNEI. This CDR3 has 11 residues. The CDR3 spells CASSRWEKLFF. DNA for the CDR3: TGTGCCAGCAGCCGGTGGGAAAAACTGTTTTTT.